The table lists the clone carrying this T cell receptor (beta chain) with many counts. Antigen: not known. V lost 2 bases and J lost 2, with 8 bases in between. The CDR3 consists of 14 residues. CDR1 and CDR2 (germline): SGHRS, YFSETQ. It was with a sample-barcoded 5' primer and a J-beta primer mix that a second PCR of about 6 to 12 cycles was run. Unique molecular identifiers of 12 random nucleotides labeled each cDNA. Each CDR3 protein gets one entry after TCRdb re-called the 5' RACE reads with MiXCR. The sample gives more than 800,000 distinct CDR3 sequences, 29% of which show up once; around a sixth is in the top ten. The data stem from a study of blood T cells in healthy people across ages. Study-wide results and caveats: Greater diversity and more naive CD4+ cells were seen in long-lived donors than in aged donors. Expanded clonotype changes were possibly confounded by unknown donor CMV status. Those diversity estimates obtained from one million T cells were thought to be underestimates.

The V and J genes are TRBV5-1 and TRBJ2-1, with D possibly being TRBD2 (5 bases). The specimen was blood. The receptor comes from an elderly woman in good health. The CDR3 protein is CASSFSVTYNEQFF. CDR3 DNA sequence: TGCGCCAGCAGCTTTAGCGTCACCTACAATGAGCAGTTCTTC.